This paragraph covers one T cell receptor (beta chain) sequence. Its specificity is unknown. The naive CD8 population came from CD45RO-negative cells selected for CCR7, without terminally differentiated effector memory CD45RA+ cells. The source of the sample is a study of shared clonotypes between healthy human individuals. V shed 3 bases, J shed 1 base, and the junction held 2 bases outside the gene matches. The germline V gene encodes CDR1 SGHTA and CDR2 FQGNSA. This CDR3 is 15 amino acids long. Measured with immunoSEQ multiplex PCR; TCRdb has only the in-frame clones, and not every one. The repertoire has some 2.1 million clones, approximately 94% of them found once; the top ten carry roughly 1.1%. Study-level points and caveats: Since donors were few, the genetic and exposure-history diversity represented was limited. Shared clonotypes: roughly 4.7% naive CD4, approximately 3.4% naive CD8, over 2% memory CD4, over 0.3% memory CD8. Estimated richness values were generally larger in naive subsets than in memory subsets. Sampling covered nothing but blood. Tissue TCR repertoires likely differ from those found in blood.

V is TRBV7-2 and J is TRBJ2-2, with TRBD1 matching over 7 bases. The sequence derives from a man between 18 and 35 years old in good health. The specimen sequenced was naive CD8+ T cells sorted from blood. CDR3: CASSFGTVNTGELFF. DNA of the CDR3: TGTGCCAGCAGCTTCGGGACAGTGAACACCGGGGAGCTGTTTTTT.